This TCR beta chain was documented in a study of response to subunit inactivated influenza vaccine. Whole-study results and caveats: New T cells are recruited in small numbers by each seasonal influenza vaccination, according to the authors' suggestion.

As for this clonotype: The antigen is unknown.

CDR1 is SNHLY and CDR2 is FYNNEI in the germline V gene. Unmatched junction bases numbered 8, after V lost 2 bases and J lost 5 bases. CDR3 length: 16 amino acids. TCRdb processed the RT-PCR reads anew with MiXCR; each CDR3 protein has one entry. The table lists 650,000 to 800,000 distinct CDR3 sequences, around 14% of them singletons. The sequencing used PBMCs from blood, collected about 14 days before vaccination. The TCR sequence derives from a man aged 45-60 years who received an inactivated influenza vaccine. The chain couples TRBV2 to TRBJ2-1; 8 nucleotides line up with TRBD2. CDR3 in amino acids: CASSESRSGRDNEQFF. The CDR3 region has the DNA TGTGCCAGCAGTGAATCTCGAAGCGGGAGAGACAATGAGCAGTTCTTC.